The 5 T cell receptor beta chains in this list originate from one sample, sequenced in a study of T cells in Graves' hyperthyroidism and ophthalmopathy. Amplification targeted TCR beta CDR3 regions from RNA transcripts. The primer set for the first-round RT-PCR of the TCR CDR3 was HTBI. TCRdb re-analysed the multiplex PCR reads in MiXCR, keeping a single row per CDR3 protein. This sample has more than 300,000 distinct CDR3 sequences, with 11% to 15% found just once. Sequenced sample: blood. The receptors were sampled from a woman aged 30 to 39 with Graves' hyperthyroidism.

The chain employs TRBV30 and TRBJ2-1; 7 nucleotides align to TRBD2. This CDR3 is built from 13 residues. V trimming: 8 bases; J trimming: 0 bases; junction bases outside the gene matches: 4. Germline V gives CDR1 GTSNPN, CDR2 SVGIG (reference sequence). The CDR3 is CARGGSSYNEQFF. CDR3 DNA: TGTGCCAGGGGCGGGAGCTCCTACAATGAGCAGTTCTTC.

This clonotype has just a few counts. The chain is built from TRBV7-2 and TRBJ1-3; 11 bases are shared with TRBD1. From germline, CDR1 is SGHTA and CDR2 FQGNSA. V was clipped by 8 bases and J by 2 bases; unmatched bases: 2. This CDR3 is 14 amino acids long. In DNA form, the CDR3 reads TGTGCCAGCCTGGGACAGGGGGCTGGAAACACCATATATTTT. The encoded protein is CASLGQGAGNTIYF.

The gene calls are TRBV19 and TRBJ2-3, with D tentatively TRBD2 (5 bases). Trimming shortened V by 7 bases and J by 10 bases, and 21 bases separated the two germline ends. Germline CDR1 is LNHDA and CDR2 is SQIVND (reference sequence). The CDR3 is 14 residues long. The CDR3 DNA reads as TGTGCCAGTACCCCGGGGATCGAAAGAGGGCCGCAGTATTTT. It yields the protein CASTPGIERGPQYF.

This chain connects TRBV4-3 to TRBJ1-2, with D possibly being TRBD1 (5 bases). Looked up from germline, CDR1 is LGHNA and CDR2 is YSLEER. Deletions cut 1 base from V and 6 bases from J, with 18 bases between. The CDR3 is made up of 16 amino acids. The CDR3 reads CASSQVASAGPHGYTF. Here the CDR3 DNA reads TGCGCCAGCAGCCAAGTAGCGTCGGCGGGGCCCCATGGCTACACCTTC.

This clonotype occurred a few times. This chain uses TRBV5-5 with TRBJ2-2, with 7 bases fitting TRBD2. V dropped 4 bases and J dropped 2; count of bases not matched to a gene: 8. The CDR3 is 16 residues long. The germline CDR1 and CDR2 sequences are SGHKS and YYEKEE (reference sequence). The CDR3 loop reads CASSPRLAVNTGELFF. CDR3 bases: TGTGCCAGCAGCCCCAGACTAGCAGTAAACACCGGGGAGCTGTTTTTT.